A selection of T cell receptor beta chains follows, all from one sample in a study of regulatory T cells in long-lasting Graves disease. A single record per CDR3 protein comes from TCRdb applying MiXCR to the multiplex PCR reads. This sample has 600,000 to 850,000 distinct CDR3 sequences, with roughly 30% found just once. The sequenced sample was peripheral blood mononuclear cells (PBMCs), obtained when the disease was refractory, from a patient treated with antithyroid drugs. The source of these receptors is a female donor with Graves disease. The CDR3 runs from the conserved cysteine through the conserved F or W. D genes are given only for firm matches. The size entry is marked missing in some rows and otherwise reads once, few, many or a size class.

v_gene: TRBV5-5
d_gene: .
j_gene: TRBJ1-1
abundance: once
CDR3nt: TGTGCCAGCAGCTCCTACCGCGGGGTAACAACTGAAGCTTTCTTT
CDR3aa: CASSSYRGVTTEAFF

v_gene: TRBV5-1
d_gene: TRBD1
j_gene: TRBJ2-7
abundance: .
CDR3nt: TGCGCCAGCAGCAAGGACAGGGCTTTCTCCTACGAGCAGTACTTC
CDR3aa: CASSKDRAFSYEQYF

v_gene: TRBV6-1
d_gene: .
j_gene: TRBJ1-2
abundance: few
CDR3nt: TGTGCCAGCAGTGAAGCTTGGACGCCTGACTATGGCTACACCTTC
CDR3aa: CASSEAWTPDYGYTF

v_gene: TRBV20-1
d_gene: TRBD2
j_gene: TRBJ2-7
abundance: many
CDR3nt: TGCAGTGCTAGAGATAGACTAGCGGGGCCGAGCGAGCAGTACTTC
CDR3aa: CSARDRLAGPSEQYF

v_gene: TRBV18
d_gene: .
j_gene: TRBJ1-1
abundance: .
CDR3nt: TGTGCCAGCTCACCACCTGACCCTTACACTGAAGCTTTCTTT
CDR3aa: CASSPPDPYTEAFF

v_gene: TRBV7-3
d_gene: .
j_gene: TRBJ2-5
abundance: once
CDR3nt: TGTGCCAGCAGCTTAAATGGCAGGGGACGGGAGACCCAGTACTTC
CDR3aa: CASSLNGRGRETQYF

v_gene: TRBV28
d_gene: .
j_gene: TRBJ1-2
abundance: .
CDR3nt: TGTGCCACCGAGAGGGAAGGGAACTATGGCTACACCTTC
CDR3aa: CATEREGNYGYTF

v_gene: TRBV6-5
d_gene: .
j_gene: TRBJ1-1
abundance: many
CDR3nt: TGTGCCAGCAGTTACTACGCGAACACTGAAGCTTTCTTT
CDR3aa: CASSYYANTEAFF

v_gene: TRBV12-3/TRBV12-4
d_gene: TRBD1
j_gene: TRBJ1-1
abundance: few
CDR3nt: TGTGCCAGCAGCGAGAGGGGACAGACGAACACTGAAGCTTTCTTT
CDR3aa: CASSERGQTNTEAFF

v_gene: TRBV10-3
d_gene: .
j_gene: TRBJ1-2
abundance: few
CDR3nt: TGTGCCATCAGTCTACGGGACAACTATGGCTACACCTTC
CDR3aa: CAISLRDNYGYTF

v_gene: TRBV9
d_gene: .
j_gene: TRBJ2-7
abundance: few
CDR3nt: TGTGCCAGCAGCGTATTTCCTAGAGACGACGAGCAGTACTTC
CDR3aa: CASSVFPRDDEQYF

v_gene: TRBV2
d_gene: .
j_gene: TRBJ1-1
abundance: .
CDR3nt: TGTGCCAGCAGTGAAATAGTGAACACTGAAGCTTTCTTT
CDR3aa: CASSEIVNTEAFF

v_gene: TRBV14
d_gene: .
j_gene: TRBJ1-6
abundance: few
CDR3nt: TGTGCCAGCAGCCTCAAGACCGATTCACCCCTCCACTTT
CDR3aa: CASSLKTDSPLHF

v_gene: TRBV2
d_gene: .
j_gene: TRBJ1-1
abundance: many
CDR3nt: TGTGCCAGCATTGGGCTACGGACCACTGAAGCTTTCTTT
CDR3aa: CASIGLRTTEAFF

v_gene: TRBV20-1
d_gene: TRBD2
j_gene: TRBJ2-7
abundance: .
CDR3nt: TGCAGTGCTCCTAACCTCCTTAGAGGCGGGAGCTTCTCCGAGCAGTACTTC
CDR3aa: CSAPNLLRGGSFSEQYF

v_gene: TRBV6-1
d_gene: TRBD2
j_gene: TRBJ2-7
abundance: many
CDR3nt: TGTGCCAGCTGTCTAGCGGGAGTGAACGAGCAGTACTTC
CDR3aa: CASCLAGVNEQYF

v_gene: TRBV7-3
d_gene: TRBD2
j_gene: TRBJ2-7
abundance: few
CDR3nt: TGTGCCAGCAGCTTACCCCAGCGGGGCCAATTTTTACCCACCTGGACCTCCGACGAGCAGTACTTC
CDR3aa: CASSLPQRGQFLPTWTSDEQYF

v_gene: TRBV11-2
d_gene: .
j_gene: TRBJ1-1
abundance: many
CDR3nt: TGTGCCAGCAGCCCCACAACAGGAGGCTACTCTAAAGCTTTCTTT
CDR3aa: CASSPTTGGYSKAFF

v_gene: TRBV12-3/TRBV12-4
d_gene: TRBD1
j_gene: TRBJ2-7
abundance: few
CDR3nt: TGTGCCAGCAGTACCGGGACAGGGGGAGGGCTTACCTACGAGCAGTACTTC
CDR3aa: CASSTGTGGGLTYEQYF

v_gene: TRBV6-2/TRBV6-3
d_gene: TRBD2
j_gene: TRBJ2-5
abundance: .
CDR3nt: TGTGCCAGCAGTTACTCACTAGCGGGATCAGACCGGGAGACCCAGTACTTC
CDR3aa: CASSYSLAGSDRETQYF

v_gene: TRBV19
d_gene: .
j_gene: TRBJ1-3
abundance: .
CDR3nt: TGTGCCAGTAGTCCGGACGGACAGTATGGAAACACCATATATTTT
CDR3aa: CASSPDGQYGNTIYF

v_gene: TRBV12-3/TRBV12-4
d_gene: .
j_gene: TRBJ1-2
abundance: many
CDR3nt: TGTGCCAGCAGTTCAGATACTGATGGCTACACCTTC
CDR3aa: CASSSDTDGYTF

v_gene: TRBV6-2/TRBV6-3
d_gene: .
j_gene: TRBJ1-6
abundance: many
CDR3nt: TGTGCCAGCAGTTACTCGACCTCGAGGGTCGTTAATTCACCCCTCCACTTT
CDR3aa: CASSYSTSRVVNSPLHF

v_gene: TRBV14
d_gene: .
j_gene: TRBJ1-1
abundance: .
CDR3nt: TGTGCCAGCAGCCAAGGGCCGAGTAAAGCTTTCTTT
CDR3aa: CASSQGPSKAFF

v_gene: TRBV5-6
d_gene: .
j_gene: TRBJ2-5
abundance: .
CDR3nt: TGTGCCAGCAGCTTTTATTTAGTGACTGCCTCGGAAGAGACCCAGTACTTC
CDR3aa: CASSFYLVTASEETQYF

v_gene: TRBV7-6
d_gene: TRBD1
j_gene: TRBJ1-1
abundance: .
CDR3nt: TGTGCCAGCAGCCCGGGGACAGGGGTTGACACTGAAGCTTTCTTT
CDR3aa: CASSPGTGVDTEAFF

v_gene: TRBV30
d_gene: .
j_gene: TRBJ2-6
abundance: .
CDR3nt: TGTGCCTGGGGCGGCCGGAGGACCTTTGGGGCCAACGTCCTGACTTTC
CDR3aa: CAWGGRRTFGANVLTF

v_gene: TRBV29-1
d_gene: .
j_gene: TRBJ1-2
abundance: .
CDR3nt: TGCAGCGTTGAGGGGTTAAGCGACTATGGCTACACCTTC
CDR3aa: CSVEGLSDYGYTF

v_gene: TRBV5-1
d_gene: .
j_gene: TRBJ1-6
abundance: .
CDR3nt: TGCGCCAGCAGCGTCAAGGAGGGGGGGGCCCTCCACTTT
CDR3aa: CASSVKEGGALHF

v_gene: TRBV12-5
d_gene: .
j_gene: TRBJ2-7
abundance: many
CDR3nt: TGTGCTAGCGCTCAGGGGGGTACCTCCTACGAGCAGTACTTC
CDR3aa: CASAQGGTSYEQYF

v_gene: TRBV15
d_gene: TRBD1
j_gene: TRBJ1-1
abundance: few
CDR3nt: TGTGCCACCAGCAGAGAAGGGACAGGGTCGGGGAACACTGAAGCTTTCTTT
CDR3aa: CATSREGTGSGNTEAFF

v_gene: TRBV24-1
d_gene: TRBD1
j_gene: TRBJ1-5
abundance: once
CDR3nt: TGTGCCACCAGTTCTGGTATACAGGGGTATAGCAATCAGCCCCAGCATTTT
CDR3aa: CATSSGIQGYSNQPQHF

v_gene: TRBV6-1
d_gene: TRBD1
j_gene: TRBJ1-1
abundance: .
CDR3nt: TGTGCCAGCAGCCCTACAGGGGGCAGGGGTACTGAAGCTTTCTTT
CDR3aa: CASSPTGGRGTEAFF

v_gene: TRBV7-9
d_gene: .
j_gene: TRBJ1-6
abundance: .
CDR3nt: TGTGCCAGCAGCTTACGACAGACGAATTCACCCCTCCACTTT
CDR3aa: CASSLRQTNSPLHF

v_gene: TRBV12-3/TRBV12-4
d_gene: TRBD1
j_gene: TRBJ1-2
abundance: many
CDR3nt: TGTGCCAGCAGTTTAGCAAGAGGGACAGGAGAGGGTAACTATGGCTACACCTTC
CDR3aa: CASSLARGTGEGNYGYTF

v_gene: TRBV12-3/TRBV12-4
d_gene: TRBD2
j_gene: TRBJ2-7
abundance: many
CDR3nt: TGTGCCAGCAGTTTAGACGGCGGGAGTAGCTACGAGCAGTACTTC
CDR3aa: CASSLDGGSSYEQYF

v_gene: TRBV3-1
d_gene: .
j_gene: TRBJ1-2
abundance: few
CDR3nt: TGTGCCAGCAGCCAAAATAACAGGGATAACTATGGCTACACCTTC
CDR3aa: CASSQNNRDNYGYTF

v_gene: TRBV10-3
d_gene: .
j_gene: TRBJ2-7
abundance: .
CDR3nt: TGTGCCATCGGTGACGAGGCATCGTCTAGGAGCTACGAGCAGTACTTC
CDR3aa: CAIGDEASSRSYEQYF

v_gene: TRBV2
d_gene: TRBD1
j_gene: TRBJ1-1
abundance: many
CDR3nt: TGTGCCAGCACCCCCCGGTCTGGGACAGGGTCCACTGAAGCTTTCTTT
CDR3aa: CASTPRSGTGSTEAFF

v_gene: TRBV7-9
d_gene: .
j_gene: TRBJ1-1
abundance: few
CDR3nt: TGTGCCAGCAGCTTAGCGGCAGGGAGAACTGAAGCTTTCTTT
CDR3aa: CASSLAAGRTEAFF